This T cell receptor beta chain was captured in a study of CD8+CD57+ T cells in acquired aplastic anemia. About the study: Recorded DNA amounts for sorted CD4+ and CD8+ cells had an average of approximately 3 ug.

This clonotype was seen ten or more times. Its matching antigen is unknown. All patients picked for sequencing had shown, by flow cytometry, an expansion of CD8+CD57+ cells. Each of the patients presented with severe acquired aplastic anemia. None of the patients had been given any therapy when their blood was sampled. Study findings and constraints: In common between the patients and the controls were more than 25 CD8+ CDR3 sequences.

The use of genomic DNA as template underpinned the TCR beta VDJ and CDR3 profiling. Via MiXCR, TCRdb re-called the reads, giving one row per CDR3 protein. The sample lists 180,000 or so distinct CDR3 sequences, 48% occurring once. Trimming removed 5 bases from V and 5 bases from J, with 13 bases in between. CDR3 length: 14 amino acids. The chain employs TRBV12-3 or TRBV12-4 and TRBJ1-5; tentative D call: TRBD1 (5 bases). The sample consisted of sorted CD4+, CD8+, or CD8+CD57+ T cells (not recorded which) from PBMCs. The TCR comes from a human donor with aplastic anemia. CDR3 amino acids: CASSLQSTDQPQHF. The CDR3 bases are TGTGCCAGCAGTCTCCAATCGACAGATCAGCCCCAGCATTTT.